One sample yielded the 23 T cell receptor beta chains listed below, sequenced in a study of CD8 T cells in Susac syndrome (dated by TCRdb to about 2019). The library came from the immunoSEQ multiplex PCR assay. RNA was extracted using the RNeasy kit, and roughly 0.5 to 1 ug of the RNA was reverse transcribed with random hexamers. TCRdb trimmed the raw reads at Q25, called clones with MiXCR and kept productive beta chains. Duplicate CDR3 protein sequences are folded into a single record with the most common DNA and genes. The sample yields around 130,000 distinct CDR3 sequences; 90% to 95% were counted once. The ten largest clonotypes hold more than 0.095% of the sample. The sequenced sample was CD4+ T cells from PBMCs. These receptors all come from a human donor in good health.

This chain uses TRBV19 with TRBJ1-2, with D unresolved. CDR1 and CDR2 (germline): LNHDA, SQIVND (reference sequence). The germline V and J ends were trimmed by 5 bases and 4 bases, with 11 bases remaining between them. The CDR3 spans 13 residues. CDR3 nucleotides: TGTGCCAGTAGTCCCGGCAGGAGCTATGGCTACACCTTC. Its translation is CASSPGRSYGYTF.

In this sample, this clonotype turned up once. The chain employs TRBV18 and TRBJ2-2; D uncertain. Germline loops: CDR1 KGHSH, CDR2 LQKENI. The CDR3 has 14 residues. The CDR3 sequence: CAIGPAANTGELFF. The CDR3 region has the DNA TGTGCTATCGGGCCAGCCGCGAACACCGGGGAGCTGTTTTTT. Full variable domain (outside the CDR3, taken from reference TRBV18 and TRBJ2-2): NAGVMQNPRHLVRRRGQEARLRCSPMKGHSHVYWYRQLPEEGLKFMVYLQKENIIDESGMPKERFSAEFPKEGPSILRIQQVVRGDSAAYFCAIGPAANTGELFFGEGSRLTVL.

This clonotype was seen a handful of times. This CDR3 is CASRGGQETQYF. CDR3 bases: TGTGCCAGCAGGGGTGGTCAAGAGACCCAGTACTTC. The chain has TRBV19 and TRBJ2-5, with D perhaps TRBD1 (6 bases). Germline-derived CDR1 and CDR2 are LNHDA and SQIVND (reference sequence). The CDR3 extends over 12 amino acids. Trimming stripped 9 bases from V and 2 bases from J, with 10 bases between.

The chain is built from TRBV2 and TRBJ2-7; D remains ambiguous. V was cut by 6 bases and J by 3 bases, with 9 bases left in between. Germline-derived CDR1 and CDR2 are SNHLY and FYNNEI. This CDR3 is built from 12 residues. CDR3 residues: CASSLDFYEQYF. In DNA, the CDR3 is TGTGCCAGCAGCTTAGACTTCTACGAGCAGTACTTC. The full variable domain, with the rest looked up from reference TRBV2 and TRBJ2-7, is EPEVTQTPSHQVTQMGQEVILRCVPISNHLYFYWYRQILGQKVEFLVSFYNNEISEKSEIFDDQFSVERPDGSNFTLKIRSTKLEDSAMYFCASSLDFYEQYFGPGTRLTVT.

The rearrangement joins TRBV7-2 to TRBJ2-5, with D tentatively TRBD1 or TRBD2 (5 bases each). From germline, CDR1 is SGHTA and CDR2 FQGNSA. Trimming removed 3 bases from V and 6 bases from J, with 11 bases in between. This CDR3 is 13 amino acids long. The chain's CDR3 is CASSLGDLKTQYF. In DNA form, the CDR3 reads TGTGCCAGCAGCTTGGGGGACCTAAAGACCCAGTACTTC.

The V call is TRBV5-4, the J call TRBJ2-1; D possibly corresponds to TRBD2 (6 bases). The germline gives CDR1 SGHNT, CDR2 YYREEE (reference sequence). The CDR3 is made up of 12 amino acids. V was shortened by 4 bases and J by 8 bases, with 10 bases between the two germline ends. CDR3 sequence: CASSPSGDEQFF. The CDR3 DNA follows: TGTGCCAGCAGCCCGTCGGGAGATGAGCAGTTCTTC.

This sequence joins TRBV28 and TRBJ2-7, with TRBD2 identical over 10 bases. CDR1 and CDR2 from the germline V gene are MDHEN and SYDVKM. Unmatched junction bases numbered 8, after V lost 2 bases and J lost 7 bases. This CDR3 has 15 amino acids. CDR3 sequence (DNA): TGTGCCAGCAGTTTACACTCTAGCGGGAGTGATGAGCAGTACTTC. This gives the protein CASSLHSSGSDEQYF.

CDR3 sequence: CSARDSRTLTYGYTF. In DNA form, the CDR3 reads TGCAGTGCTAGAGATTCACGGACACTTACGTATGGCTACACCTTC. The chain has TRBV20-1 and TRBJ1-2; D perhaps matches TRBD1 (5 bases). This CDR3 comprises 15 residues. Deletions cut 0 bases from V and 5 bases from J, with 16 bases between. Looked up from germline, CDR1 is DFQATT and CDR2 is SNEGSKA (reference sequence).

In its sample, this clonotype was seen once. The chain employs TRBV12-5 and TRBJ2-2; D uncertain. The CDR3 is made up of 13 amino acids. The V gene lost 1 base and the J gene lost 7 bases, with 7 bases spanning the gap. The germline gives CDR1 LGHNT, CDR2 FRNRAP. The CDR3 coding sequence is TGTGCTAGTGGTTTGGAGGGCCTCGGGGAGCTGTTTTTT. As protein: CASGLEGLGELFF.

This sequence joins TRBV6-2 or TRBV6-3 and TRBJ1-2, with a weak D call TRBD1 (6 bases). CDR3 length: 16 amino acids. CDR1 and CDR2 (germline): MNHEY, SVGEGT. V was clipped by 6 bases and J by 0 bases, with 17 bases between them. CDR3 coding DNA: TGTGCCAGCAGCCGCGCCGGACAGCGAGCTAACTATGGCTACACCTTC. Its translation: CASSRAGQRANYGYTF.

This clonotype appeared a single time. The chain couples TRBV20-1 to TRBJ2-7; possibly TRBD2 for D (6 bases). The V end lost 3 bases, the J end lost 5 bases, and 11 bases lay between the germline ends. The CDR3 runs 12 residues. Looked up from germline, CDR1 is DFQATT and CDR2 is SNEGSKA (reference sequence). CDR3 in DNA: TGCAGTGCTAGCGGGAGTAACGACGAGCAGTACTTC. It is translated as CSASGSNDEQYF.

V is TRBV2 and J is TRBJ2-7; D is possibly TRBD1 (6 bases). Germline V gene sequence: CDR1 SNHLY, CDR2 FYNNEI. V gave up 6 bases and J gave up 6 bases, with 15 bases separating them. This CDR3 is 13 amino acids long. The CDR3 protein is CASRETGLGEQYF. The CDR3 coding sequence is TGTGCCAGCAGAGAGACAGGTTTAGGCGAGCAGTACTTC.

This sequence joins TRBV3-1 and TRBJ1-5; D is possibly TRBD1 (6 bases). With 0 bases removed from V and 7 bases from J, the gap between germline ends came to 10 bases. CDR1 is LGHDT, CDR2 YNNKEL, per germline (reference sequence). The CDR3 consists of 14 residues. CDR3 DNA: TGTGCCAGCAGCCAAGACAGGGGTGGGCAGCCCCAGCATTTT. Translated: CASSQDRGGQPQHF.

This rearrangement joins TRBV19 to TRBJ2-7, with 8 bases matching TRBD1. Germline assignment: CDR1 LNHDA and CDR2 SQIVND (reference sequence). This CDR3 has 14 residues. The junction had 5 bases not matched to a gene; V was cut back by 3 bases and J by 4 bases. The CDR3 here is CASSIRDRRYEQYF. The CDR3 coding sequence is TGTGCCAGTAGTATCCGGGACAGGAGATACGAGCAGTACTTC.

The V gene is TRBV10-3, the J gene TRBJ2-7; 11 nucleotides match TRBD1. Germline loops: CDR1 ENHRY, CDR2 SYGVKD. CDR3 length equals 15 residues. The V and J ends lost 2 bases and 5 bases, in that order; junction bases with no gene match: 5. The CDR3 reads CAISEGRDRGNEQYF. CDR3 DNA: TGTGCCATCAGTGAGGGCCGGGACAGGGGGAACGAGCAGTACTTC.

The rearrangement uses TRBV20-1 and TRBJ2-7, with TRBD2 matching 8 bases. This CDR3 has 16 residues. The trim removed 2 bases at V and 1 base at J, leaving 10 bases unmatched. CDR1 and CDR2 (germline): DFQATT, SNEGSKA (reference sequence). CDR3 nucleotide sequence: TGCAGTGCTAGACCGGCGACTAGCGTGGCATCCTACGAGCAGTACTTC. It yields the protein CSARPATSVASYEQYF.

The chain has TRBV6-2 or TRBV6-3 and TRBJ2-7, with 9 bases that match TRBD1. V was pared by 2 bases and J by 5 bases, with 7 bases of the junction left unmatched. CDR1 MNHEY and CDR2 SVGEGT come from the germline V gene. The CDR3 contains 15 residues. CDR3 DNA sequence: TGTGCCAGCAGTTACGGGGGGACAGGGCGCAACGAGCAGTACTTC. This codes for CASSYGGTGRNEQYF.

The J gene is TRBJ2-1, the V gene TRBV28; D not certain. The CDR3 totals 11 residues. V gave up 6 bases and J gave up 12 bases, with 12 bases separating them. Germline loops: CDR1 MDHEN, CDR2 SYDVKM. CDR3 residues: CASSPSRRQFF. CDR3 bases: TGTGCCAGCAGCCCATCTCGAAGGCAGTTCTTC.

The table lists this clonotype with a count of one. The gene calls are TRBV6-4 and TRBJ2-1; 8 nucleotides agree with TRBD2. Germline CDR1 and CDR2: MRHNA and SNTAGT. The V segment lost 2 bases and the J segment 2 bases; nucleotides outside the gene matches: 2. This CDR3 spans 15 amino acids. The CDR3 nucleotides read TGTGCCAGCAGTGACAACGGGAGGGCCTACAATGAGCAGTTCTTC. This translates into CASSDNGRAYNEQFF.

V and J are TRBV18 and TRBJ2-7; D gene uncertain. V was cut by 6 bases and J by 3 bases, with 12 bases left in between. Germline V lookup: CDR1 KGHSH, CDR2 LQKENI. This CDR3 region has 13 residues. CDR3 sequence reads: CASSRSDGYEQYF. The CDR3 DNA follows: TGTGCCAGCTCTCGATCGGACGGCTACGAGCAGTACTTC.

The CDR3 loop is CASSLAGTSGRRSYEQYF. In DNA form, the CDR3 reads TGTGCCAGCAGCTTAGCCGGGACTAGCGGGAGACGCTCCTACGAGCAGTACTTC. V gene TRBV7-9 combines with J gene TRBJ2-7, with 14 bases fitting TRBD2. V gave up 0 bases and J gave up 0 bases; unmatched junction bases: 4. CDR1 and CDR2 from the germline V gene are SEHNR and FQNEAQ (reference sequence). The CDR3 consists of 18 residues.

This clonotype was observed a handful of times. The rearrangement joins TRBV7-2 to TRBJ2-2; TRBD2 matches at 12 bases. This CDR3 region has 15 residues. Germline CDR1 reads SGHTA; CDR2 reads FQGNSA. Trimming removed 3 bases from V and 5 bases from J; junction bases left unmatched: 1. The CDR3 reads CASSLTSGRTGELFF. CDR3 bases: TGTGCCAGCAGCTTGACTAGCGGGAGAACCGGGGAGCTGTTTTTT. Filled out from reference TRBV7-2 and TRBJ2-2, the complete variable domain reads GAGVSQSPSNKVTEKGKDVELRCDPISGHTALYWYRQSLGQGLEFLIYFQGNSAPDKSGLPSDRFSAERTGGSVSTLTIQRTQQEDSAVYLCASSLTSGRTGELFFGEGSRLTVL.

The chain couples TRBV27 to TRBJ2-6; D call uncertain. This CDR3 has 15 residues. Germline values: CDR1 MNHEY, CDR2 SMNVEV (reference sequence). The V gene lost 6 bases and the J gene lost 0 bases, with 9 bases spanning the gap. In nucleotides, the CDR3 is TGTGCCAGCAGACCGGGCAGCTCTGGGGCCAACGTCCTGACTTTC. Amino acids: CASRPGSSGANVLTF.